This T cell receptor (beta chain) was sequenced in a study of T cell clones after liver transplantation. Study in general: In this trial, immunosuppression withdrawal was attempted within 2 years of liver transplant. Overall study results and limits: Rather than being deleted, graft donor-reactive T cells may have moved into the graft.

TCRdb's copy holds only in-frame clones and misses some; the assay was immunoSEQ multiplex PCR. Among about 78,000 clones listed, over 70% were seen once. The germline gives CDR1 SGDLS, CDR2 YYNGEE. This CDR3 contains 15 residues. Trimming removed 3 bases at V and 1 base at J, with 13 bases between. Details on this clone: Its antigen is undetermined.

The V gene is TRBV9, the J gene TRBJ1-1; D possibly corresponds to TRBD1 (5 bases). This receptor was obtained from a human donor who received a liver transplant. Material: CD4+ T cells from blood, obtained before liver transplant. The CDR3 DNA sequence: TGTGCCAGCAGCGCGACAGTAGCCGGGAACACTGAAGCTTTCTTT. Encoded protein: CASSATVAGNTEAFF.